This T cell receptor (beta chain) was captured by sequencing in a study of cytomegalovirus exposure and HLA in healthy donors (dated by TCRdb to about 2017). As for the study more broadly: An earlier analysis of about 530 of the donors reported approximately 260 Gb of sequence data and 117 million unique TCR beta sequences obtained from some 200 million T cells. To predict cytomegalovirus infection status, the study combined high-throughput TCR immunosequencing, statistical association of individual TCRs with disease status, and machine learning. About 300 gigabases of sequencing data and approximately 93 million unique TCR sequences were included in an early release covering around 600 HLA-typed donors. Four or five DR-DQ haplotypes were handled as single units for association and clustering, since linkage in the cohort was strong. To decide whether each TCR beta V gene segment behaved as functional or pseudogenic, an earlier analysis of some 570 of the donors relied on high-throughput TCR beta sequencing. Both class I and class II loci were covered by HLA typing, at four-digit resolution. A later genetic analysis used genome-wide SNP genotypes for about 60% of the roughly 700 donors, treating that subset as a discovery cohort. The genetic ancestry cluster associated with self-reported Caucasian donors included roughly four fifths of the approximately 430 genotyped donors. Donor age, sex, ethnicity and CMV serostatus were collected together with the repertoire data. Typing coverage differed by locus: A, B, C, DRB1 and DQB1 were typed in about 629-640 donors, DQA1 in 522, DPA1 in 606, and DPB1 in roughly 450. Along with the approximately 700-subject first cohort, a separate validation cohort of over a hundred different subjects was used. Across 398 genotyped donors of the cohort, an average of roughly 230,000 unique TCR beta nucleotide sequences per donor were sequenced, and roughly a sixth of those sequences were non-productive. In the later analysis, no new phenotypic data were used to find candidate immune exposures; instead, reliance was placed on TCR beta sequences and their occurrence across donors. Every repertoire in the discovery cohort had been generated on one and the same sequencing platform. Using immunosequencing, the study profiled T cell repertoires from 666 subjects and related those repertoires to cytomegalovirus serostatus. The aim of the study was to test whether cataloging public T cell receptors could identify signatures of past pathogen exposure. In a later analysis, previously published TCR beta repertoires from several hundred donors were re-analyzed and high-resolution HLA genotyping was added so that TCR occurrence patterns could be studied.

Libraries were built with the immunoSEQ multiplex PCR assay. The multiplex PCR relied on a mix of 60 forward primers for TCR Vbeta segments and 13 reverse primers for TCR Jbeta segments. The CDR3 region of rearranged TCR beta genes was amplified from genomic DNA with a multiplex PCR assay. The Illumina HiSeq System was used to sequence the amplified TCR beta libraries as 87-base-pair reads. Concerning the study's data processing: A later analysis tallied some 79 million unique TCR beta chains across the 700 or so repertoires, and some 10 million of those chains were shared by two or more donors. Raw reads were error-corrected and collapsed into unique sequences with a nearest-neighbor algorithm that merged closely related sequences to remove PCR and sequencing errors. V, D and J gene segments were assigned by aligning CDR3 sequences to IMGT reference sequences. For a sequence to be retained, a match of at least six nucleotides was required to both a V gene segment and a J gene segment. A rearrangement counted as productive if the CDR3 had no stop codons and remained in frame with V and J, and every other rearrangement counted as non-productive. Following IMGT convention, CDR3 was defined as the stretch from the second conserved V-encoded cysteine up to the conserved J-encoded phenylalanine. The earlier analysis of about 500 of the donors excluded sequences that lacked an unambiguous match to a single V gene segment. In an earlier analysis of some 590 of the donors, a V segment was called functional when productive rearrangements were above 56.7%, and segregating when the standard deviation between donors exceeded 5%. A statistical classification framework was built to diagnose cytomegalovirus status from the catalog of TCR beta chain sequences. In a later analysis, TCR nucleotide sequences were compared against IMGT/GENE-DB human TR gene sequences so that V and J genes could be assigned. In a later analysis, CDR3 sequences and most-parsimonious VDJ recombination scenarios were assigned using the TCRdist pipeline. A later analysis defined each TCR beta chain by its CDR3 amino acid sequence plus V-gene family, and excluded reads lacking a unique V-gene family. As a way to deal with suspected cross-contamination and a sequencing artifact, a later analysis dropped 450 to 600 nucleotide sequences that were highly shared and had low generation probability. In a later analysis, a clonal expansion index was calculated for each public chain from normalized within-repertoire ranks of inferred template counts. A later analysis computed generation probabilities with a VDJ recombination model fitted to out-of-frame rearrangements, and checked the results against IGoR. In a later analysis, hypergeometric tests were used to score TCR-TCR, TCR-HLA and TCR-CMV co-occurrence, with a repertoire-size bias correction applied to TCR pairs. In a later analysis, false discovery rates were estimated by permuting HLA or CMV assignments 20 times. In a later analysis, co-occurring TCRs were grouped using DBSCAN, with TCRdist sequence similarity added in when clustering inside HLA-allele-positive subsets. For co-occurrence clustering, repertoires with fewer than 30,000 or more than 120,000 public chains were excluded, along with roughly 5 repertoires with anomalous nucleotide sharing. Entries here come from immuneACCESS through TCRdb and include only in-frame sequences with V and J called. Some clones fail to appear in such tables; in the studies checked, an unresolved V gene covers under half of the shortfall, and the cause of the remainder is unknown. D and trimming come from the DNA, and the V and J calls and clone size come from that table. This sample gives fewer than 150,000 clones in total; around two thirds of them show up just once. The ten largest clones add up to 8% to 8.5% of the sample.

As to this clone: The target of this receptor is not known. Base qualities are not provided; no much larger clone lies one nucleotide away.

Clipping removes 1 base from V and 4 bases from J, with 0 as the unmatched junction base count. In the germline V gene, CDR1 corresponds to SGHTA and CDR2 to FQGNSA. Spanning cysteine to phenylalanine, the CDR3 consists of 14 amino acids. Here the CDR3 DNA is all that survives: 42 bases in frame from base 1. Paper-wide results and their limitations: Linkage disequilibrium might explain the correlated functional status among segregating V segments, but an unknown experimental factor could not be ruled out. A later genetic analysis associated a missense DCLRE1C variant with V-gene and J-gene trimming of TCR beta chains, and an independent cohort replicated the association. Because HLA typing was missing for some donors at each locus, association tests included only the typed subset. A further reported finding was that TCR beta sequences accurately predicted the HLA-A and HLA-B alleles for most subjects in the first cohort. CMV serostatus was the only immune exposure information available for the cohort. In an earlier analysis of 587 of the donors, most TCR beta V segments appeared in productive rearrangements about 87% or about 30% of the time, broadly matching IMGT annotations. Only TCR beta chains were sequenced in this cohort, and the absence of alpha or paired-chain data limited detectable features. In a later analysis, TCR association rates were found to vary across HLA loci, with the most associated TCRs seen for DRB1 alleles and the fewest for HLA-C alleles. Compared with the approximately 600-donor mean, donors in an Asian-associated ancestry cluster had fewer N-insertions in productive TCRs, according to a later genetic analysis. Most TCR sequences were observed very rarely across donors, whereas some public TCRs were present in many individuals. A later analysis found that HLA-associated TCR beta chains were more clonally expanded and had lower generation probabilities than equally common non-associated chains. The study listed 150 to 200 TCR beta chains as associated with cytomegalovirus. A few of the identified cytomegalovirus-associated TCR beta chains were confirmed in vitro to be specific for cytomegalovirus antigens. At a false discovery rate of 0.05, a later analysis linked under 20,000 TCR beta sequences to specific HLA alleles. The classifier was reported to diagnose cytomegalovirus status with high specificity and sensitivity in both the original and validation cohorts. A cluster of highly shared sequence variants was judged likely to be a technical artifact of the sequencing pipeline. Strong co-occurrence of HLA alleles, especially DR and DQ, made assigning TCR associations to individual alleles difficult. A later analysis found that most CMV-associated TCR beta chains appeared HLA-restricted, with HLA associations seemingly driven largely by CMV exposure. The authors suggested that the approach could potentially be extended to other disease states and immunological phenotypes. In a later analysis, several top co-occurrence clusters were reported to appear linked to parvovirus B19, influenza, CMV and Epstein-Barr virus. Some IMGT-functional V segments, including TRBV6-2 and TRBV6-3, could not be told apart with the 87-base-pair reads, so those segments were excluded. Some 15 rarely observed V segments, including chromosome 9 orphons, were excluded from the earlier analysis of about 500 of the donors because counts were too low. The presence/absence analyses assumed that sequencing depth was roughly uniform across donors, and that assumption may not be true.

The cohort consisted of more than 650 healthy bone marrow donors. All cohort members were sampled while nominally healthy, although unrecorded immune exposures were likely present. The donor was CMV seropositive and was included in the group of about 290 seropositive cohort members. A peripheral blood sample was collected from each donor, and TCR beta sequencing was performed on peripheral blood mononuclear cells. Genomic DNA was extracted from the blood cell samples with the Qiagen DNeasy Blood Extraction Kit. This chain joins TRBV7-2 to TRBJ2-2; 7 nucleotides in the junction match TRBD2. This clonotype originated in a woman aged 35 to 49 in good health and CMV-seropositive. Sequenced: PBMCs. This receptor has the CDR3 CASSLGEGTGELFF. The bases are TGTGCCAGCAGCTTAGGGGAGGGCACCGGGGAGCTGTTTTTT.